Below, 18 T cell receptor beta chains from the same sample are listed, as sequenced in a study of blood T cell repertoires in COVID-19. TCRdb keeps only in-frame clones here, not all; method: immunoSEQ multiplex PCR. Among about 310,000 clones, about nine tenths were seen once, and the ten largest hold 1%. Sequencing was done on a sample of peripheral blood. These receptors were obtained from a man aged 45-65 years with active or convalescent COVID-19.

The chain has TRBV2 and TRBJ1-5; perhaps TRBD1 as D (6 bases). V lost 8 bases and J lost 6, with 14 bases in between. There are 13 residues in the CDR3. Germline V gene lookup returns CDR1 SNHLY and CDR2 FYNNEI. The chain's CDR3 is CASGQGSSQPQHF. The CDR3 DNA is TGTGCCAGCGGCCAGGGGTCAAGTCAGCCCCAGCATTTT.

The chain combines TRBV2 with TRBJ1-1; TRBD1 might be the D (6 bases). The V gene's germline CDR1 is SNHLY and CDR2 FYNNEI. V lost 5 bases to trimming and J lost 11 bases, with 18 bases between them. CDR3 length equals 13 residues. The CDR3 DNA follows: TGTGCCAGCAGTCCTGAATTACAGGGTTATGCTTTCTTT. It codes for CASSPELQGYAFF.

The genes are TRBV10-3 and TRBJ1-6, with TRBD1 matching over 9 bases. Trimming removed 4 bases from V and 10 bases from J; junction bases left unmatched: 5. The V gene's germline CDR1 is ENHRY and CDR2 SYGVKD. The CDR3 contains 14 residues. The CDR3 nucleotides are TGTGCCATCAGTGGGGGGACAGGGCGGTCACCCCTCCACTTT. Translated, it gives CAISGGTGRSPLHF.

The CDR3 DNA reads TGTGCCAGCAGCCCACATAGCGGGAGGGACAATGAGCAGTTCTTC. Its protein is CASSPHSGRDNEQFF. J is TRBJ2-1 and V is TRBV7-2; 11 nucleotides line up with TRBD2. The CDR3 length is 15 residues. V trimming: 5 bases; J trimming: 5 bases; junction bases outside the gene matches: 5. The germline gives CDR1 SGHTA, CDR2 FQGNSA.

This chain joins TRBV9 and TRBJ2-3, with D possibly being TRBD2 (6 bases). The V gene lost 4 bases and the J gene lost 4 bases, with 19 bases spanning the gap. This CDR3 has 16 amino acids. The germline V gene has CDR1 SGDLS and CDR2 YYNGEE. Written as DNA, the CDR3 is TGTGCCAGCAGCTTTTGGGGAGGCGGCTTGGCAGATACGCAGTATTTT. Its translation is CASSFWGGGLADTQYF.

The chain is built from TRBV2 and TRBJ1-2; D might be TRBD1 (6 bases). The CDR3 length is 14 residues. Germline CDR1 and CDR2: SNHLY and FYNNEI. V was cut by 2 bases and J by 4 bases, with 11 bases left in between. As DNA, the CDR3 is TGTGCCAGCAGTGAAATGGACAGCTCCTATGGCTACACCTTC. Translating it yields CASSEMDSSYGYTF.

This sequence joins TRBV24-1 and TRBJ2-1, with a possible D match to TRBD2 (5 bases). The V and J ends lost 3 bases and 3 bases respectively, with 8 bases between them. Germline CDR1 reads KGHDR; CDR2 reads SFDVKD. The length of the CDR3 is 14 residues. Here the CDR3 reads CATSDPTSYNEQFF. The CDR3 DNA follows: TGTGCCACCAGTGATCCCACTAGCTACAATGAGCAGTTCTTC.

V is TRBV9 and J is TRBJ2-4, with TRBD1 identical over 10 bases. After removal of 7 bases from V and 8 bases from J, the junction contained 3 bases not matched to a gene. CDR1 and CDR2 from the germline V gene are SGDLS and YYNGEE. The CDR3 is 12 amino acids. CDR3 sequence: CASGGTGDIQYF. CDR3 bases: TGTGCCAGCGGAGGGACAGGGGACATTCAGTACTTC. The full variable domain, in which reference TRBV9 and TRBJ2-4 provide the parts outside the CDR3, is DSGVTQTPKHLITATGQRVTLRCSPRSGDLSVYWYQQSLDQGLQFLIQYYNGEERAKGNILERFSAQQFPDLHSELNLSSLELGDSALYFCASGGTGDIQYFGAGTRLSVL.

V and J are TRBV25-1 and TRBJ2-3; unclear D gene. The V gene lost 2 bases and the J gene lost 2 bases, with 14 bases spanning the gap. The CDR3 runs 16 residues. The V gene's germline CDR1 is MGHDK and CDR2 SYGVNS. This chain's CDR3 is CASSETLDRLTDTQYF. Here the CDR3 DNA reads TGTGCCAGCAGTGAAACCCTAGACCGACTCACAGATACGCAGTATTTT.

CDR3 amino acids: CASSVEVGAINTGELFF. The CDR3 DNA reads TGTGCCAGCAGCGTAGAGGTGGGGGCGATAAACACCGGGGAGCTGTTTTTT. V and J are TRBV9 and TRBJ2-2, with D possibly TRBD1 on 6 matching bases. Between the trimmed V and J ends, which lost 0 bases and 2 bases, there was a span of 14 bases. The CDR3 covers 17 residues. Germline-derived CDR1 and CDR2 are SGDLS and YYNGEE.

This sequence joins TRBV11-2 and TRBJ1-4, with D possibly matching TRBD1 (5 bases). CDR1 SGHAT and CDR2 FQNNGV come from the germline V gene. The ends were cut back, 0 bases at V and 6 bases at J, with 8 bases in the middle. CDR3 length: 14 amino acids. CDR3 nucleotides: TGTGCCAGCAGCTTAGACAGGGCGGATGAAAAACTGTTTTTT. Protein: CASSLDRADEKLFF.

The CDR3 protein is CASSQTSGRAGSYEQYF. The CDR3 DNA reads as TGTGCCAGCAGCCAGACTAGCGGGAGGGCTGGCTCCTACGAGCAGTACTTC. The V gene is TRBV7-9, the J gene TRBJ2-7, with TRBD2 matching 14 bases. Germline trimming cut 5 bases from V and 0 bases from J; bases unmatched to any gene: 6. Germline V gene data show CDR1 as SEHNR and CDR2 as FQNEAQ (reference sequence). This CDR3 has 17 residues. Based on the CDR3 plus reference TRBV7-9 and TRBJ2-7, the full variable domain is DTGVSQNPRHKITKRGQNVTFRCDPISEHNRLYWYRQTLGQGPEFLTYFQNEAQLEKSRLLSDRFSAERPKGSFSTLEIQRTEQGDSAMYLCASSQTSGRAGSYEQYFGPGTRLTVT.

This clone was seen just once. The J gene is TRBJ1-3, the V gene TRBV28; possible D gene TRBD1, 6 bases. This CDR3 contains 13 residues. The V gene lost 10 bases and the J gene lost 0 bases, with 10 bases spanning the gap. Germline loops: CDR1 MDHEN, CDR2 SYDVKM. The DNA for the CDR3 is TGTGCCATCCAGGGGAGCTCTGGAAACACCATATATTTT. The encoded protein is CAIQGSSGNTIYF.

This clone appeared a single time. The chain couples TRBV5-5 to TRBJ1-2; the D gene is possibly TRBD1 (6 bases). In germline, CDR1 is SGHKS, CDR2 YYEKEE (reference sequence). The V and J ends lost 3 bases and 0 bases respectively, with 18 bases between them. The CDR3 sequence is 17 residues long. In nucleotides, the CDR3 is TGTGCCAGCAGCTCTCCGGGACGGGACATAGCTAACTATGGCTACACCTTC. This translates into CASSSPGRDIANYGYTF. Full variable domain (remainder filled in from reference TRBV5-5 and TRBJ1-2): DAGVTQSPTHLIKTRGQQVTLRCSPISGHKSVSWYQQVLGQGPQFIFQYYEKEERGRGNFPDRFSARQFPNYSSELNVNALLLGDSALYLCASSSPGRDIANYGYTFGSGTRLTVV.

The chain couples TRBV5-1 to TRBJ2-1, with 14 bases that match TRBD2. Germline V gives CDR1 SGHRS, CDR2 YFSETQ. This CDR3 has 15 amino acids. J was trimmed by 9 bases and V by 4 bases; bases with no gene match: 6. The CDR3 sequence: CASSAGTSGSSEQFF. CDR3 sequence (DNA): TGCGCCAGCAGCGCCGGGACTAGCGGGAGCAGTGAGCAGTTCTTC.

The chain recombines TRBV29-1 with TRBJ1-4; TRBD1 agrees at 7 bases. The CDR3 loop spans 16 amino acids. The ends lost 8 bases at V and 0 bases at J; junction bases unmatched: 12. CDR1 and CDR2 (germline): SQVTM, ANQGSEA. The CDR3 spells CSRRGTESATNEKLFF. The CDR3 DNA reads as TGCAGCAGGAGAGGGACAGAGTCCGCAACTAATGAAAAACTGTTTTTT.

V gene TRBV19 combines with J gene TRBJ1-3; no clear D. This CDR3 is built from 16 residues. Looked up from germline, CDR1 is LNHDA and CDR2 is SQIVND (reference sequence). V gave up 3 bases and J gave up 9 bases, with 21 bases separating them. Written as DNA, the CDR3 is TGTGCCAGTAGTATCGTTCGGGGTACGGCGTACAGCACCATATATTTT. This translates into CASSIVRGTAYSTIYF. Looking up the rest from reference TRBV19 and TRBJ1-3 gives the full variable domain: DGGITQSPKYLFRKEGQNVTLSCEQNLNHDAMYWYRQDPGQGLRLIYYSQIVNDFQKGDIAEGYSVSREKKESFPLTVTSAQKNPTAFYLCASSIVRGTAYSTIYFGEGSWLTVV.

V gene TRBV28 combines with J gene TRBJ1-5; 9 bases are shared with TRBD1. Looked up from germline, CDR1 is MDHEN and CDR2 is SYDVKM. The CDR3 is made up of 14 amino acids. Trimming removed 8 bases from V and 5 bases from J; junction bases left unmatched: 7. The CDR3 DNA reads TGTGCCAGCTTCAGTTACAGGGGGCATCAGCCCCAGCATTTT. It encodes CASFSYRGHQPQHF.